This section outlines one TCR beta chain sequence together with its context. The antigen is unknown. V lost 3 bases, J lost 6 bases, and 4 bases stayed unmatched. Germline-derived CDR1 and CDR2 are MNHNS and SASEGT. The CDR3 sequence is 14 residues long. The whole isolated RNA underwent reverse transcription, so sequencing captured expressed TCRB transcripts. Sequencing was performed with immunoSEQ multiplex PCR; in TCRdb, only in-frame clones are kept and a portion is missing. Counted here are some 640,000 clones, roughly 13% occurring once; the ten biggest clones make up approximately 0.039%. This entry is derived from a study of beta chain features in type 1 diabetes. Whole-study findings and limits: All four CD4+ subsets of Type 1 diabetes patients contained TCRB CDR3s that were moderately but significantly shorter.

The receptor was derived from a man aged 18-30 years with type 1 diabetes. V usage is TRBV6-1 and J usage is TRBJ1-5; 8 nucleotides align to TRBD1. Sequenced input: naive CD4+ T cells from blood. The CDR3: CASSDRGLGQPQHF. The CDR3 bases are TGTGCCAGCAGTGACAGGGGGCTAGGTCAGCCCCAGCATTTT.